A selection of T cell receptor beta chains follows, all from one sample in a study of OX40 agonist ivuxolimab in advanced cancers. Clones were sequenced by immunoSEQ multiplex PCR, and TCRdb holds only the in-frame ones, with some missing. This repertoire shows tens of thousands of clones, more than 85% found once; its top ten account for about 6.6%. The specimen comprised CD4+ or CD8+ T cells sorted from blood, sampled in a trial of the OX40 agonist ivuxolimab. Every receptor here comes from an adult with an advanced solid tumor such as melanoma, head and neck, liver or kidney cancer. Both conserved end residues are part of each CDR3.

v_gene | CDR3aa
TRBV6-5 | CASSQGLAGGRQFF
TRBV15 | CATSRGTGGREKLFF
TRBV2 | CASSEARTGLETQYF
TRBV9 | CASSVAGTGTSPLHF
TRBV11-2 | CASSLNRDNEQFF
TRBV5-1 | CASSSSGIPNEQFF
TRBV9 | CASSVTLAGESYNEQFF
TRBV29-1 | CSVHTGGAGSGNTIYF
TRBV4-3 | CASSQTYKGRSGNTIYF
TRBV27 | CATRGTLTYEQYF
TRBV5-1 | CASSSGTGGTQPQHF
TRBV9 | CASSVKTGKNEKLFF
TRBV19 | CASSTSLGSNQPQHF
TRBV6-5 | CATSMGLTTDTQYF
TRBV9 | CASSVGARGQPQHF
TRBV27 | CASSFRAFSYEQYF
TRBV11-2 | CASSLEPAGINTGELFF
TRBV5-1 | CASSLAQELNTEAFF
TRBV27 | CASSLRQAGDYGYTF
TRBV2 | CASTPGTAYGYTF
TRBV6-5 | CASSPSGGSTDTQYF
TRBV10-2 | CASSEPTVTGINSPLHF
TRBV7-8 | CASSLALRGGYTF
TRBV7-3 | CASSPDNSYEQYF
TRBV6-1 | CASSEFPHEQYF
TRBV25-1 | CASSSPGGEAFF
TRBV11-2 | CASSLRPATYEQYF
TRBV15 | CATSREKLFF
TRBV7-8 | CASSSGSDYEQYF
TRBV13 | CASSLVSGGSDYNEQFF
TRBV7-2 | CASSPLASGSNEQFF
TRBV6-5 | CARNSSYNEQFF
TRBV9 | CASRPLSGVNTEAFF
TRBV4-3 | CASSQGTGLSGNTIYF
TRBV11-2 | CASSLGTLTPYEQYF
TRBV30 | CAWSVGGPGGGYTF
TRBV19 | CASSIAGTGLNQPQHF
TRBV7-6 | CASSSGPRNGEKLFF
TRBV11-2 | CASSLDQTRGGYGPYNEQFF
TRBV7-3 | CASSPGTQETQYF
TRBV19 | CASSNRGLAEAFF
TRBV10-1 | CASSELGAGGTDEQFF
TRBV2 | CASGTGNQPQHF
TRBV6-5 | CASTMDRRNGYTF
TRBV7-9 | CASSLGGNQETQYF
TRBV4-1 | CASSQGETGGYEQYF